The 24 T cell receptor beta chains listed next were all sequenced from one sample in a study of blood T cell repertoires in COVID-19. Generated by immunoSEQ multiplex PCR, the TCRdb table keeps only in-frame clones and is missing some. The sample carries around 450,000 clones, around 88% recorded once. Sequencing used peripheral blood. The receptors were sampled from a woman in her twenties or thirties with acute or convalescent COVID-19.

In its sample, this clone was seen a few times. The gene calls are TRBV29-1 and TRBJ1-1, with 7 bases matching TRBD1. V trimming: 2 bases; J trimming: 4 bases; junction bases outside the gene matches: 1. The CDR3 is made up of 12 amino acids. Germline V gives CDR1 SQVTM, CDR2 ANQGSEA. The CDR3 coding sequence is TGCAGCGTTGAATCAGGGGGCACTGAAGCTTTCTTT. This gives the protein CSVESGGTEAFF.

This chain connects TRBV11-1 to TRBJ2-1; weak D call: TRBD2 (6 bases). V lost 3 bases and J 6 bases, leaving 12 bases between the germline ends. This CDR3 spans 14 amino acids. CDR1 and CDR2 (germline): SGHAT, FQDESV (reference sequence). CDR3 region: CASSFTGAGNEQFF. The CDR3 nucleotides are TGTGCCAGCAGCTTCACAGGAGCGGGCAATGAGCAGTTCTTC.

The J gene is TRBJ2-3, the V gene TRBV5-1; 8 bases agree with TRBD1. Germline V CDR1 and CDR2: SGHRS, YFSETQ. This CDR3 comprises 15 residues. Trimming cost V 3 bases and J 1 base; bases outside gene matches: 4. The CDR3 is CASSSAQGGTDTQYF. CDR3 DNA sequence: TGCGCCAGCAGCTCCGCACAGGGGGGCACAGATACGCAGTATTTT.

This chain uses TRBV24-1 with TRBJ2-2; 8 nucleotides match TRBD1. This CDR3 spans 16 amino acids. The V gene's germline CDR1 is KGHDR and CDR2 SFDVKD. With V trimmed by 6 bases and J by 4 bases, 9 bases remained unmatched. The CDR3 is CATSSDRGVVTGELFF. The CDR3 coding sequence is TGTGCCACCAGTTCCGACAGGGGCGTTGTCACCGGGGAGCTGTTTTTT.

Only one count was recorded for this clone. The chain is built from TRBV6-1 and TRBJ1-5, with 8 nucleotides matching TRBD1. Per germline, CDR1 MNHNS and CDR2 SASEGT. Trimming at V came to 2 bases and at J to 2 bases, leaving 14 bases not matched to a gene. There are 19 residues in the CDR3. The CDR3 bases are TGTGCCAGCAGTGAAAAGATGACAGGGGATGGTATACGCAATCAGCCCCAGCATTTT. It encodes CASSEKMTGDGIRNQPQHF.

This clone was seen a single time. The gene calls are TRBV5-1 and TRBJ2-5; TRBD2 aligns across 8 bases. Germline V gene data show CDR1 as SGHRS and CDR2 as YFSETQ. V gave up 4 bases and J gave up 2 bases; unmatched junction bases: 7. The CDR3 loop spans 15 amino acids. The CDR3 spells CASSPGGAGQETQYF. As DNA, the CDR3 is TGCGCCAGCAGCCCCGGGGGGGCCGGGCAAGAGACCCAGTACTTC. The variable domain in full, completed from reference TRBV5-1 and TRBJ2-5, reads KAGVTQTPRYLIKTRGQQVTLSCSPISGHRSVSWYQQTPGQGLQFLFEYFSETQRNKGNFPGRFSGRQFSNSRSEMNVSTLELGDSALYLCASSPGGAGQETQYFGPGTRLLVL.

The chain is built from TRBV7-9 and TRBJ2-5; D unresolved. From germline, CDR1 is SEHNR and CDR2 FQNEAQ (reference sequence). Trimming stripped 5 bases from V and 4 bases from J, with 20 bases between. This CDR3 has 16 residues. CDR3 residues: CASSAFDIRVAETQYF. In DNA form, the CDR3 reads TGTGCCAGCAGCGCTTTCGACATACGTGTCGCAGAGACCCAGTACTTC.

The J gene is TRBJ1-4, the V gene TRBV19, with D perhaps TRBD1 (5 bases). The CDR3 is 14 amino acids. Trimming cost V 10 bases and J 5 bases, with 17 bases left between them. Per the germline V gene, CDR1 is LNHDA and CDR2 is SQIVND (reference sequence). As DNA, the CDR3 is TGTGCCACCGCCGCGGGGACTAGAAATGAAAAACTGTTTTTT. It encodes CATAAGTRNEKLFF.

The CDR3, as DNA: TGTGCCAGCAGGCTCACAGGGATTCGTGAAGCTTTCTTT. This sequence encodes CASRLTGIREAFF. The chain links TRBV12-3 or TRBV12-4 to TRBJ1-1, with D perhaps TRBD1 (6 bases). V lost 6 bases to trimming and J lost 7 bases, with 15 bases between them. The CDR3 length is 13 residues.

The V and J genes are TRBV21-1 and TRBJ1-5; the table's D gene call, TRBD1, was not cross checked with the DNA. TRBV21-1 is a recognized pseudogene. The CDR3 has 16 amino acids. The DNA of the CDR3 is TGTGCCAGCAGCAGTCACCGGGCCAGGGGATATCAGCCCCAGCATTTT. Translated, it gives CASSSHRARGYQPQHF.

This clone was counted ten times or more. The J gene is TRBJ2-7, the V gene TRBV5-1; 11 nucleotides match TRBD1. CDR1 is SGHRS and CDR2 is YFSETQ in the germline V gene. This CDR3 is 16 amino acids long. V was pared by 4 bases and J by 6 bases, with 12 bases of the junction left unmatched. This CDR3 is CASSPGLGQGVSEQYF. CDR3 sequence (DNA): TGCGCCAGCAGCCCGGGTTTGGGACAGGGGGTCTCCGAGCAGTACTTC.

The V gene is TRBV12-5, the J gene TRBJ2-3; 8 bases line up with TRBD2. There are 13 residues in the CDR3. Germline V gene lookup returns CDR1 LGHNT and CDR2 FRNRAP. The V gene end was trimmed by 5 bases and the J gene end by 8 bases; junction bases not matched to a gene: 6. The CDR3 loop is CASGRPGGSTQYF. The CDR3 DNA follows: TGTGCTAGTGGTAGACCGGGAGGGAGTACGCAGTATTTT.

This chain connects TRBV19 to TRBJ2-7; a weak D match, TRBD1 (7 bases). V dropped 4 bases and J dropped 5 bases, with 15 bases sitting between them. This CDR3 contains 14 residues. Germline-derived CDR1 and CDR2 are LNHDA and SQIVND (reference sequence). In DNA, the CDR3 is TGTGCCAGTAGTAAGATGGAGGGGGCCGACGAGCAGTACTTC. Its protein is CASSKMEGADEQYF.

The rearrangement uses TRBV30 and TRBJ2-1; 13 positions match TRBD2. V gave up 1 base and J gave up 5 bases; unmatched junction bases: 5. The germline V gene has CDR1 GTSNPN and CDR2 SVGIG (reference sequence). This CDR3 comprises 16 residues. The CDR3 coding sequence is TGTGCCTGGAGTGCGCGGACTAGCGGGAGAAACAATGAGCAGTTCTTC. Its protein is CAWSARTSGRNNEQFF. Supplemented by reference TRBV30 and TRBJ2-1, the full variable domain reads SQTIHQWPATLVQPVGSPLSLECTVEGTSNPNLYWYRQAAGRGLQLLFYSVGIGQISSEVPQNLSASRPQDRQFILSSKKLLLSDSGFYLCAWSARTSGRNNEQFFGPGTRLTVL.

This clone was recorded once. The genes are TRBV10-3 and TRBJ2-5, with 10 bases aligning to TRBD2. V lost 6 bases to trimming and J lost 3 bases; unmatched junction nucleotides: 7. The CDR3 covers 15 residues. The germline CDR1 and CDR2 sequences are ENHRY and SYGVKD. The chain's CDR3 is CAIREASGGEETQYF. The CDR3, as DNA: TGTGCCATCAGGGAAGCGAGCGGGGGGGAAGAGACCCAGTACTTC.

The CDR3 spells CASSMMTGVRDTQYF. The CDR3 DNA sequence: TGTGCCAGTAGTATGATGACAGGGGTGAGAGATACGCAGTATTTT. The chain has TRBV19 and TRBJ2-3, with 8 bases fitting TRBD1. This CDR3 has 15 amino acids. Per the germline V gene, CDR1 is LNHDA and CDR2 is SQIVND (reference sequence). Unmatched junction bases numbered 7, after V lost 3 bases and J lost 5 bases.

As concerns this clone: A junction end diverges from the germline sequence, so it may reflect a read error. The CDR3 spells CASSLFSSEAQYF. The CDR3 DNA sequence: TGTGCCAGCAGCTTGTTTAGTTCAGAGGCCCAGTACTTC. The chain carries TRBV5-4 and TRBJ2-5; D remains unclear. This CDR3 region has 13 residues. Germline values: CDR1 SGHNT, CDR2 YYREEE (reference sequence).

This chain links TRBV29-1 with TRBJ2-7, with 7 bases matching TRBD1. V dropped 3 bases and J dropped 0; count of bases not matched to a gene: 5. This CDR3 region has 14 residues. From germline, CDR1 is SQVTM and CDR2 ANQGSEA. CDR3 amino acids: CSVERTGSSYEQYF. CDR3 nucleotides: TGCAGCGTTGAGAGGACAGGTAGCTCCTACGAGCAGTACTTC.

There are a few counts of this clone. CDR3 protein: CASSISTGDKSYGYTF. CDR3 nucleotide sequence: TGTGCCAGCAGCATTTCGACAGGAGATAAGTCCTATGGCTACACCTTC. The chain combines TRBV21-1 with TRBJ1-2; the table's D call of TRBD1 was not tested on the DNA. TRBV21-1 is a pseudogene locus. The CDR3 sequence is 16 residues long.

This chain connects TRBV27 to TRBJ2-3; D not certain. This CDR3 comprises 14 residues. Germline values: CDR1 MNHEY, CDR2 SMNVEV (reference sequence). V lost 2 bases and J 6 bases, leaving 12 bases between the germline ends. The CDR3 DNA sequence: TGTGCCAGCAGTTTAATACCCGCTATGGATACGCAGTATTTT. This encodes CASSLIPAMDTQYF.

This clone was counted once. This chain joins TRBV7-9 and TRBJ1-5; D unclear. The germline V and J ends were trimmed by 3 bases and 5 bases, with 8 bases remaining between them. Germline lookup yields CDR1 SEHNR and CDR2 FQNEAQ (reference sequence). The CDR3 has 13 residues. The CDR3 sequence: CASSFHGDQPQHF. The CDR3 DNA sequence: TGTGCCAGCAGCTTTCACGGAGATCAGCCCCAGCATTTT.

V usage is TRBV10-3 and J usage is TRBJ1-1; 7 bases align to TRBD1. This CDR3 comprises 15 residues. Germline lookup yields CDR1 ENHRY and CDR2 SYGVKD. The V segment lost 3 bases and the J segment 1 base; nucleotides outside the gene matches: 5. The CDR3 DNA reads as TGTGCCATCAGTGACCGGGACAGTACGAACACTGAAGCTTTCTTT. Its protein product is CAISDRDSTNTEAFF.

The V gene is TRBV5-1, the J gene TRBJ2-3; 10 bases are a match to TRBD2. The CDR3 length is 17 residues. The V gene end was trimmed by 2 bases and the J gene end by 3 bases; junction bases not matched to a gene: 9. Germline CDR1 is SGHRS and CDR2 is YFSETQ. CDR3: CASSFPLAGGRTDTQYF. The CDR3 nucleotides read TGCGCCAGCAGCTTCCCCTTAGCGGGGGGTAGGACAGATACGCAGTATTTT. The whole variable domain, filled in from reference TRBV5-1 and TRBJ2-3, reads KAGVTQTPRYLIKTRGQQVTLSCSPISGHRSVSWYQQTPGQGLQFLFEYFSETQRNKGNFPGRFSGRQFSNSRSEMNVSTLELGDSALYLCASSFPLAGGRTDTQYFGPGTRLTVL.

The chain couples TRBV30 to TRBJ2-3; no clear D. Germline V gene lookup returns CDR1 GTSNPN and CDR2 SVGIG (reference sequence). The V end lost 1 base, the J end lost 3 bases, and 5 bases lay between the germline ends. There are 12 residues in the CDR3. The CDR3 coding sequence is TGTGCCTGGAGTGAGCAAACAGATACGCAGTATTTT. It codes for CAWSEQTDTQYF.